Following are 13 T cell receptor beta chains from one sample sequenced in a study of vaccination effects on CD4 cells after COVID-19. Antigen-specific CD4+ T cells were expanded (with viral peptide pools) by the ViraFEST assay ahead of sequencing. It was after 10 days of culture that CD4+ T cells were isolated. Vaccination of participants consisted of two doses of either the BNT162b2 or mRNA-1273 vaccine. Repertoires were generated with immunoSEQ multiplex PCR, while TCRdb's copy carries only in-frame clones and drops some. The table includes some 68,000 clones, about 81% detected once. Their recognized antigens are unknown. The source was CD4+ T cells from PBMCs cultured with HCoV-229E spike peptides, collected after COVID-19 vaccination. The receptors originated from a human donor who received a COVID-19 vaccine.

The CDR3 bases are TGTGCCAGCAGTCCGCTGATTCCTAGCGGGGTGAACACCGGGGAGCTGTTTTTT. Protein sequence: CASSPLIPSGVNTGELFF. The V gene is TRBV6-6, the J gene TRBJ2-2; TRBD2 matches at 9 bases. V was clipped by 5 bases and J by 1 base; unmatched bases: 11. The CDR3 runs 18 residues. Germline CDR1 and CDR2: MNHNY and SVGAGI (reference sequence).

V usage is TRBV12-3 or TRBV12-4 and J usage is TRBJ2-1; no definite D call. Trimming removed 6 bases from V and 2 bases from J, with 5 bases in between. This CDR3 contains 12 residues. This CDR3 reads CASRPAYNEQFF. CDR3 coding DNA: TGTGCCAGCAGGCCGGCCTACAATGAGCAGTTCTTC.

In DNA form, the CDR3 reads TGTGCCAGCAGCTTAACCGGGACAGGGGGATTCGGCGAGCAGTACGTC. Translation gives CASSLTGTGGFGEQYV. The V call is TRBV5-4, the J call TRBJ2-7; TRBD1 matches 11 bases. CDR1 SGHNT and CDR2 YYREEE come from the germline V gene (reference sequence). There are 16 residues in the CDR3. The J segment lost 6 bases and the V segment lost 2 bases, leaving 10 bases of the junction unmatched.

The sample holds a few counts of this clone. In DNA, the CDR3 is TGTGCCAGCAGCTCTGGGGGGAGGAACACCGGGGAGCTGTTTTTT. Translation gives CASSSGGRNTGELFF. The chain uses TRBV7-9 and TRBJ2-2; possible D gene TRBD2, 6 bases. This CDR3 region has 15 residues. V lost 4 bases and J 1 base, leaving 10 bases between the germline ends. Germline V lookup: CDR1 SEHNR, CDR2 FQNEAQ (reference sequence).

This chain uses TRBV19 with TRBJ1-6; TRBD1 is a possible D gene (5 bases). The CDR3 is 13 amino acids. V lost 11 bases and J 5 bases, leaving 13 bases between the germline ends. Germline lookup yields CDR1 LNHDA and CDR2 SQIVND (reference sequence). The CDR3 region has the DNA TGTGCCTGTCAGGGATTCGATAATTCACCCCTCCACTTT. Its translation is CACQGFDNSPLHF.

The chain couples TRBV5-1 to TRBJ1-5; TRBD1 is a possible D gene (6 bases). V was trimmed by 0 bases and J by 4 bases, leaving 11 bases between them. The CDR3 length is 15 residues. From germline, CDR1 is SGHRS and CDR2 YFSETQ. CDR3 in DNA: TGCGCCAGCAGCTTGGTTTCAGGGGTTAATCAGCCCCAGCATTTT. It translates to CASSLVSGVNQPQHF.

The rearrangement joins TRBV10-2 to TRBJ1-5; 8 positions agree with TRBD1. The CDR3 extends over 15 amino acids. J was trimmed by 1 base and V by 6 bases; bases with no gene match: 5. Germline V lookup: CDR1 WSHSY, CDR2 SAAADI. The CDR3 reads CASRVTGDSNQPQHF. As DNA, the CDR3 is TGCGCCAGCAGAGTGACAGGGGACAGCAATCAGCCCCAGCATTTT.

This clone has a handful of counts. The CDR3 spells CASSFIVGQSTGELFF. The CDR3 nucleotides read TGCGCCAGCAGCTTCATTGTGGGACAGTCGACCGGGGAGCTGTTTTTT. The chain is built from TRBV5-1 and TRBJ2-2; 7 bases are shared with TRBD1. Losses at the gene ends were 2 bases for V and 5 bases for J; bases not matched to a gene: 9. The CDR3 has 16 amino acids. Germline CDR1 and CDR2: SGHRS and YFSETQ.

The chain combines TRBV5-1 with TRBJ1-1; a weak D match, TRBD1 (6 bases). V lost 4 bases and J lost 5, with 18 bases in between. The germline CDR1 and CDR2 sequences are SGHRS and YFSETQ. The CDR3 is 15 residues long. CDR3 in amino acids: CASSRGGRGRTEAFF. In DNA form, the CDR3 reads TGCGCCAGCAGCCGGGGGGGTAGGGGGAGGACTGAAGCTTTCTTT.

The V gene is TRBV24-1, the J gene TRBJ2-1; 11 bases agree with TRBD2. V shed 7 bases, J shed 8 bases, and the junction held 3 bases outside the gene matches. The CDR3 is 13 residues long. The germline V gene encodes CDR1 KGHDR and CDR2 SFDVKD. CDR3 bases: TGTGCCACCAGGAATAGCGGGGGGGATGAGCAGTTCTTC. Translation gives CATRNSGGDEQFF.

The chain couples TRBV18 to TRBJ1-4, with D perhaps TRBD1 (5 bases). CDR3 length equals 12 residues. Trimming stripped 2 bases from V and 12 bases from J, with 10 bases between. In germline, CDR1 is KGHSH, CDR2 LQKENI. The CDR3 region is CASSPTVGELFF. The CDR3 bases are TGTGCCAGCTCACCAACGGTGGGGGAACTGTTTTTT.

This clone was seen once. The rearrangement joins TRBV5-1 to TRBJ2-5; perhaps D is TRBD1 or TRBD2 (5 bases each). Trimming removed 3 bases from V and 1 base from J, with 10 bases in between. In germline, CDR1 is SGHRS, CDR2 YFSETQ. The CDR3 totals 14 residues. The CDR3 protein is CASSSGTSQETQYF. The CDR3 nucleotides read TGCGCCAGCAGCTCCGGGACGAGCCAAGAGACCCAGTACTTC.

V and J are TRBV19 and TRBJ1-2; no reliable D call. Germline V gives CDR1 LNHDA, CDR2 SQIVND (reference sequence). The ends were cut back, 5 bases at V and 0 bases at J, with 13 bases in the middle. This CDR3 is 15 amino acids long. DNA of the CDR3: TGTGCCAGTAGTCGATGGCCGACTACTAACTATGGCTACACCTTC. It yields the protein CASSRWPTTNYGYTF.